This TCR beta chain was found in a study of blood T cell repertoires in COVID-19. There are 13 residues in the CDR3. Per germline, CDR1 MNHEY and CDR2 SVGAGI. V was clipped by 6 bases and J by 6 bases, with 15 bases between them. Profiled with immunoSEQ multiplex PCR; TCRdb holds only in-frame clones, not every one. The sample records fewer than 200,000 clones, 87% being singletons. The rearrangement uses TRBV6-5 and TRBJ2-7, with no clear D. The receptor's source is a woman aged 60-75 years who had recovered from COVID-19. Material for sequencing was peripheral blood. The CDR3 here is CASRSSQPREQYF. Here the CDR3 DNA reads TGTGCCAGCAGGAGTTCTCAACCTCGCGAGCAGTACTTC.